The 10 T cell receptor beta chains below were found in one sample sequenced in a study of regulatory T cells in long-lasting Graves disease. Both iRepertoire HTBI primers and Arm-PCR of CDR3 regions were used to build the TCR beta libraries. MiXCR, run by TCRdb on the multiplex PCR reads, gives a single entry per CDR3 protein. This sample yields more than 450,000 distinct CDR3 sequences, of which 12% are seen a single time; over 7% belongs to the top ten. Time point denoted: newly diagnosed GD, antithyroid drugs for less than 3 months. TCR sequences were obtained from RNA taken from PBMCs. The sample was also reused in another study, on T cells in Graves' hyperthyroidism and ophthalmopathy.

Here the sequenced sample was peripheral blood mononuclear cells (PBMCs), taken at new diagnosis, from a patient treated with antithyroid drugs. The origin of the receptors is a woman aged 25 to 39 with Graves disease.

This clonotype showed up many times. The chain links TRBV11-2 to TRBJ2-2, with TRBD2 as a possible D gene (5 bases). Trimming removed 2 bases at V and 5 bases at J, with 15 bases between. This CDR3 spans 16 amino acids. Germline V gene data show CDR1 as SGHAT and CDR2 as FQNNGV. This chain's CDR3 is CASSLSQRLATGELFF. The CDR3 nucleotides are TGTGCCAGCAGCTTATCCCAGCGGCTAGCTACCGGGGAGCTGTTTTTT.

The table lists this clonotype with many counts. The chain joins TRBV29-1 to TRBJ1-1; D is unresolved. This CDR3 contains 12 residues. Trimming removed 2 bases at V and 1 base at J, with 5 bases between. Germline CDR1 is SQVTM and CDR2 is ANQGSEA. The CDR3 reads CSVEPGNTEAFF. CDR3 nucleotide sequence: TGCAGCGTTGAACCGGGGAACACTGAAGCTTTCTTT.

J is TRBJ2-1 and V is TRBV9, with 11 bases aligning to TRBD2. The CDR3 has 16 residues. CDR1 SGDLS and CDR2 YYNGEE come from the germline V gene. V shed 4 bases and J 4 bases; nucleotides not matched to a gene: 7. The CDR3 sequence: CASSFPGLADYNEQFF. The CDR3 DNA reads as TGTGCCAGCAGCTTCCCGGGACTAGCGGATTACAATGAGCAGTTCTTC.

This clonotype was detected once. The V call is TRBV7-3, the J call TRBJ2-1, with unresolved D. Germline V CDR1 and CDR2: SGHTA, FQGTGA. The V gene lost 1 base and the J gene lost 3 bases, with 16 bases spanning the gap. The CDR3 sequence is 17 residues long. This chain's CDR3 is CASSLIPVGQNYNEQFF. The CDR3 region has the DNA TGTGCCAGCAGCTTAATCCCAGTCGGGCAGAACTACAATGAGCAGTTCTTC.

This clonotype was counted ten times or more. The CDR3 is CSARNRVLNSPLHF. For the CDR3, the DNA is TGCAGTGCTAGAAACAGGGTGTTGAATTCACCCCTCCACTTT. V is TRBV20-1 and J is TRBJ1-6, with a tentative D call TRBD1 (6 bases). The CDR3 spans 14 residues. The germline V gene has CDR1 DFQATT and CDR2 SNEGSKA (reference sequence). The V end lost 2 bases, the J end lost 7 bases, and 12 bases lay between the germline ends.

This clonotype showed up just a few times. The rearrangement joins TRBV12-3 or TRBV12-4 to TRBJ2-2; perhaps TRBD2 as D (5 bases). Trimming removed 3 bases from V and 4 bases from J, with 9 bases in between. The CDR3 is 14 amino acids. The CDR3 DNA sequence: TGTGCCAGCAGTTTTTCCGGGGTCACCGGGGAGCTGTTTTTT. It encodes CASSFSGVTGELFF.

The V gene is TRBV28, the J gene TRBJ1-5, with 7 nucleotides matching TRBD1. J lost 1 base, V lost 5 bases, and 5 bases had no gene match. CDR1 and CDR2 (germline): MDHEN, SYDVKM. The CDR3 consists of 15 residues. DNA for the CDR3: TGTGCCAGCAGTCTCCAGGGGGGGAGCAATCAGCCCCAGCATTTT. Translating it yields CASSLQGGSNQPQHF. The full variable domain, in which reference TRBV28 and TRBJ1-5 provide the parts outside the CDR3, is DVKVTQSSRYLVKRTGEKVFLECVQDMDHENMFWYRQDPGLGLRLIYFSYDVKMKEKGDIPEGYSVSREKKERFSLILESASTNQTSMYLCASSLQGGSNQPQHFGDGTRLSIL.

This clonotype was recorded at least ten times. This chain uses TRBV15 with TRBJ1-1, with D possibly being TRBD1 (6 bases). Trimming removed 1 base at V and 6 bases at J, with 6 bases between. The V gene's germline CDR1 is LNHNV and CDR2 YYDKDF (reference sequence). The CDR3 consists of 12 residues. CDR3 region: CATSRGQAEAFF. As DNA, the CDR3 is TGTGCCACCAGCAGAGGACAGGCTGAAGCTTTCTTT.

This clonotype was counted ten times or more. For the CDR3, the DNA is TGTGCCAGCGGATTGGGGGCGAGGGACACTGAAGCTTTCTTT. Translated: CASGLGARDTEAFF. The chain uses TRBV28 and TRBJ1-1, with TRBD1 as a possible D gene (6 bases). V shed 8 bases and J shed 3 bases, with 16 bases lying between them. CDR3 size: 14 residues. CDR1 is MDHEN, CDR2 SYDVKM, per germline.

The chain joins TRBV27 to TRBJ2-2; D unclear. CDR3 length: 13 amino acids. Germline values: CDR1 MNHEY, CDR2 SMNVEV (reference sequence). Trimming left V 6 bases short and J 5 bases short, with 10 bases between. CDR3: CASSKRGTGELFF. The CDR3 bases are TGTGCCAGCAGCAAACGTGGGACCGGGGAGCTGTTTTTT.